This passage covers 27 T cell receptor beta chains from one sample sequenced in a study of blood T cell repertoires in COVID-19. Here immunoSEQ multiplex PCR was the method, and the copy in TCRdb shows in-frame clones only, minus some. The data hold fewer than 450,000 clones, with roughly 86% observed a single time. Sequencing was done on a sample of PBMCs or T cells enriched from blood (not recorded which). Receptors were obtained from a woman aged 40 to 49 with acute COVID-19.

This clone was detected a few times. The V gene is TRBV15, the J gene TRBJ2-7; D perhaps matches TRBD1 (6 bases). This CDR3 has 15 residues. Trimming cost V 1 base and J 0 bases, with 10 bases left between them. CDR1 LNHNV and CDR2 YYDKDF come from the germline V gene (reference sequence). The CDR3 sequence: CATSRAGQSSYEQYF. CDR3 DNA sequence: TGTGCCACCAGCAGAGCCGGACAGAGCTCCTACGAGCAGTACTTC.

The CDR3 DNA reads as TGTGCCAGCAGCCAAGAGATAGCGGACCCCTACGAGCAGTACTTC. It translates to CASSQEIADPYEQYF. The chain uses TRBV3-1 (or the pseudogene TRBV3-2) and TRBJ2-7; D is possibly TRBD2 (6 bases). Germline V CDR1 and CDR2: LGHDT, YNNKEL (reference sequence). Trimming left V 0 bases short and J 2 bases short, with 11 bases between. This CDR3 spans 15 amino acids.

This chain joins TRBV7-2 and TRBJ2-1; the match to TRBD2 covers 12 bases. Germline V gene data show CDR1 as SGHTA and CDR2 as FQGNSA. The CDR3 runs 17 residues. V gave up 5 bases and J gave up 4 bases; unmatched junction bases: 9. CDR3 loop: CASSPGELAGGYNEQFF. The CDR3 DNA reads as TGTGCCAGCAGCCCGGGGGAACTAGCGGGGGGTTACAATGAGCAGTTCTTC.

The CDR3 sequence: CASSGRTGTSGNTIYF. The CDR3 DNA reads TGTGCCAGCAGTGGTAGGACAGGGACTTCTGGAAACACCATATATTTT. The chain recombines TRBV6-1 with TRBJ1-3, with 8 bases lining up with TRBD1. With V trimmed by 4 bases and J by 1 base, 6 bases remained unmatched. Germline V gene data show CDR1 as MNHNS and CDR2 as SASEGT. The CDR3 runs to 16 residues.

This chain uses TRBV4-1 with TRBJ2-7; 11 bases are shared with TRBD1. The J segment lost 3 bases and the V segment lost 1 base, leaving 8 bases of the junction unmatched. From germline, CDR1 is MGHRA and CDR2 YSYEKL. This CDR3 has 17 amino acids. The CDR3 nucleotides read TGCGCCAGCAGCCAAGTACGGACAGGGGGCGTGAGCTACGAGCAGTACTTC. It yields the protein CASSQVRTGGVSYEQYF.

The chain has TRBV11-3 and TRBJ2-2; D might be TRBD2 (6 bases). The CDR3 sequence is 16 residues long. V was cut by 0 bases and J by 1 base, with 9 bases left in between. Germline V lookup: CDR1 SGHNT, CDR2 YENEEA. The CDR3 coding sequence is TGTGCCAGCAGCTTAGATGGAGCGGGGAACACCGGGGAGCTGTTTTTT. Amino acids: CASSLDGAGNTGELFF.

This sequence joins TRBV2 and TRBJ1-6; 8 positions agree with TRBD1. After removal of 10 bases from V and 4 bases from J, the junction contained 3 bases not matched to a gene. CDR3 length: 13 residues. Germline assignment: CDR1 SNHLY and CDR2 FYNNEI. CDR3: CAIRQGYNSPLHF. The CDR3 nucleotides read TGTGCCATTAGACAGGGGTATAATTCACCCCTCCACTTT.

V gene TRBV5-1 combines with J gene TRBJ1-2, with TRBD1 identical over 9 bases. The V and J ends lost 3 bases and 6 bases, in that order; junction bases with no gene match: 3. CDR1 and CDR2 from the germline V gene are SGHRS and YFSETQ. This CDR3 has 13 residues. CDR3 nucleotide sequence: TGCGCCAGCAGCTCACAGGGGGCCCATGGCTACACCTTC. It encodes CASSSQGAHGYTF.

The J gene is TRBJ2-7, the V gene TRBV7-6; 10 nucleotides line up with TRBD1. V lost 5 bases and J lost 6; bases outside the gene matches: 10. Germline CDR1 SGHVS, CDR2 FNYEAQ. The CDR3 consists of 15 residues. The CDR3 DNA sequence: TGTGCCAGCAGCCCGGGACAGGGGTTGATGGGCGAGCAGTACTTC. It is translated as CASSPGQGLMGEQYF.

The chain combines TRBV5-8 with TRBJ2-3; TRBD1 matches 11 bases. The V gene's germline CDR1 is SGHTS and CDR2 YDEGEE. V lost 3 bases and J lost 6; bases outside the gene matches: 3. The CDR3 runs to 14 residues. For the CDR3, the DNA is TGTGCCAGCAGCTACGGACAGGGGGCCGATACGCAGTATTTT. Encoded protein: CASSYGQGADTQYF.

This chain joins TRBV7-6 and TRBJ2-2; D might be TRBD2 (6 bases). Per the germline V gene, CDR1 is SGHVS and CDR2 is FNYEAQ. This CDR3 is built from 15 residues. V shed 2 bases and J shed 6 bases, with 13 bases lying between them. Here the CDR3 DNA reads TGTGCCAGCAGCTTACCTGGCGGGGAGGCCGGGGAGCTGTTTTTT. Translating it yields CASSLPGGEAGELFF.

The rearrangement links TRBV18 to TRBJ1-2; possibly TRBD1 for D (6 bases). This CDR3 spans 13 amino acids. Germline loops: CDR1 KGHSH, CDR2 LQKENI. The ends were cut back, 2 bases at V and 8 bases at J, with 12 bases in the middle. CDR3 bases: TGTGCCAGCTCACCAGAGACAGGCCAGGGCTACACCTTC. It translates to CASSPETGQGYTF.

This clone was found once. This sequence joins TRBV19 and TRBJ1-5, with 11 bases lining up with TRBD1. From germline, CDR1 is LNHDA and CDR2 SQIVND (reference sequence). Trimming cost V 7 bases and J 0 bases; bases outside gene matches: 2. The CDR3 is 15 residues long. The CDR3 DNA sequence: TGTGCCAGTACCGGGACAGGGGGTAGCAATCAGCCCCAGCATTTT. It encodes CASTGTGGSNQPQHF.

The V gene is TRBV18, the J gene TRBJ2-5, with 7 bases matching TRBD2. V lost 3 bases to trimming and J lost 4 bases; unmatched junction nucleotides: 5. This CDR3 comprises 14 residues. Germline V gene lookup returns CDR1 KGHSH and CDR2 LQKENI. The CDR3 region is CASSPPGLRETQYF. The CDR3 DNA sequence: TGTGCCAGCTCACCCCCGGGACTACGAGAGACCCAGTACTTC.

This rearrangement joins TRBV29-1 to TRBJ1-5; possible D gene TRBD1, 5 bases. From germline, CDR1 is SQVTM and CDR2 ANQGSEA. CDR3 length: 13 residues. Trimming stripped 4 bases from V and 6 bases from J, with 13 bases between. In DNA form, the CDR3 reads TGCAGCGTTGTCATGACCGGGGGTCAGCCCCAGCATTTT. Encoded protein: CSVVMTGGQPQHF.

The chain is built from TRBV24-1 and TRBJ2-5; D not resolved. The CDR3 is 13 amino acids. Germline V gene data show CDR1 as KGHDR and CDR2 as SFDVKD. Trimming pared 7 bases from V and 5 bases from J, leaving 13 bases between. CDR3 nucleotides: TGTGCCACCAGCAGCGACCCCGGGGAGACCCAGTACTTC. It yields the protein CATSSDPGETQYF.

V and J are TRBV24-1 and TRBJ1-2, with D possibly being TRBD1 (6 bases). There are 14 residues in the CDR3. V shed 3 bases and J shed 3 bases, with 10 bases lying between them. Germline V gene data show CDR1 as KGHDR and CDR2 as SFDVKD. CDR3 coding DNA: TGTGCCACCAGTGATACAGGGAGGGACTATGGCTACACCTTC. This codes for CATSDTGRDYGYTF.

The chain employs TRBV19 and TRBJ1-3, with TRBD1 identical over 10 bases. CDR3 length equals 16 residues. Germline V gives CDR1 LNHDA, CDR2 SQIVND (reference sequence). The V gene end was trimmed by 5 bases and the J gene end by 2 bases; junction bases not matched to a gene: 6. The CDR3 bases are TGTGCCAGTAGTGACCGACAGGGGGCCACTGGAAACACCATATATTTT. Protein: CASSDRQGATGNTIYF.

The chain couples TRBV28 to TRBJ2-7; TRBD2 matches at 11 bases. The CDR3 is 14 amino acids. Trimming at V came to 7 bases and at J to 3 bases, leaving 5 bases not matched to a gene. The germline V gene encodes CDR1 MDHEN and CDR2 SYDVKM. CDR3 coding DNA: TGTGCCAGCACCGCTAGCGGGGGGTTCTACGAGCAGTACTTC. It yields the protein CASTASGGFYEQYF.

The chain carries TRBV6-6 and TRBJ2-7, with 7 nucleotides matching TRBD2. This CDR3 is 14 amino acids long. Germline lookup yields CDR1 MNHNY and CDR2 SVGAGI (reference sequence). V lost 6 bases to trimming and J lost 3 bases; unmatched junction nucleotides: 8. In DNA form, the CDR3 reads TGTGCCAGCAGCCTACGGGGGGTCGACTACGAGCAGTACTTC. The encoded protein is CASSLRGVDYEQYF.

The chain employs TRBV5-4 and TRBJ2-7; D is possibly TRBD1 (5 bases). V lost 1 base and J 3 bases, leaving 14 bases between the germline ends. The CDR3 sequence is 15 residues long. Looked up from germline, CDR1 is SGHNT and CDR2 is YYREEE (reference sequence). The CDR3 coding sequence is TGTGCCAGCAGCTTGACAGGAACCAATTTCTACGAGCAGTACTTC. It encodes CASSLTGTNFYEQYF.

This clone was seen just once. V is TRBV5-1 and J is TRBJ1-3; possibly TRBD1 for D (5 bases). The germline V and J ends were trimmed by 4 bases and 2 bases, with 19 bases remaining between them. The CDR3 is 17 amino acids. CDR1 SGHRS and CDR2 YFSETQ come from the germline V gene. CDR3 loop: CASSPDAVGLAGNTIYF. CDR3 DNA: TGCGCCAGCAGCCCCGACGCGGTGGGGCTTGCTGGAAACACCATATATTTT.

This rearrangement joins TRBV2 to TRBJ2-7; the D gene is possibly TRBD2 (5 bases). Germline CDR1 SNHLY, CDR2 FYNNEI. The CDR3 is made up of 11 amino acids. In DNA form, the CDR3 reads TGTGCCAGCAGTGACAGACGTCTCGTAGCGGTC. Protein product: CASSDRRLVAV.

A few counts support this clone. This chain uses TRBV9 with TRBJ2-7; D is unresolved. The CDR3 loop spans 14 amino acids. Germline loops: CDR1 SGDLS, CDR2 YYNGEE. V lost 3 bases to trimming and J lost 2 bases, with 12 bases between them. The CDR3 DNA follows: TGTGCCAGCAGCGCCTACGCCGGTACCTACGAGCAGTACTTC. Translation: CASSAYAGTYEQYF.

The chain joins TRBV19 to TRBJ2-5; 13 bases align to TRBD2. The CDR3 runs 17 residues. V gave up 6 bases and J gave up 6 bases; unmatched junction bases: 13. CDR1 is LNHDA and CDR2 is SQIVND in the germline V gene (reference sequence). CDR3 nucleotides: TGTGCCAGTAGCGCCGTTTCACTAGCGGGGGGGGGCAAGACCCAGTACTTC. It codes for CASSAVSLAGGGKTQYF. Complete variable domain (other parts from reference TRBV19 and TRBJ2-5): DGGITQSPKYLFRKEGQNVTLSCEQNLNHDAMYWYRQDPGQGLRLIYYSQIVNDFQKGDIAEGYSVSREKKESFPLTVTSAQKNPTAFYLCASSAVSLAGGGKTQYFGPGTRLLVL.

The V gene is TRBV5-1, the J gene TRBJ1-5; TRBD1 aligns across 8 bases. The germline gives CDR1 SGHRS, CDR2 YFSETQ. V trimming: 4 bases; J trimming: 3 bases; junction bases outside the gene matches: 3. The CDR3 extends over 14 amino acids. CDR3 nucleotide sequence: TGCGCCAGCAGCCTGGACAGGGACAATCAGCCCCAGCATTTT. This encodes CASSLDRDNQPQHF.

On this clone itself: The identical CDR3 is also encoded by other nucleotide sequences in the sample. J is TRBJ1-5 and V is TRBV12-3 or TRBV12-4, with D unresolved. Deletions cut 4 bases from V and 1 base from J, with 5 bases between. The CDR3 extends over 13 amino acids. The CDR3 reads CASSSGSNQPQHF. CDR3 nucleotide sequence: TGTGCCAGCAGTTCTGGCAGCAATCAGCCCCAGCATTTT.